Listed here are 24 T cell receptor beta chains from one sample, sequenced in a study of cytomegalovirus exposure and HLA in healthy donors. Produced via immunoSEQ multiplex PCR; TCRdb's table is partial and in-frame only. In the table there are under 100,000 clones, about 96% of which are singletons. Material for sequencing was PBMCs. The receptors derive from a woman aged 18 to 35 in good health and CMV-seronegative.

This chain joins TRBV2 and TRBJ2-1; 7 bases map to TRBD1. This CDR3 has 13 residues. Losses at the gene ends were 7 bases for V and 2 bases for J; bases not matched to a gene: 2. Looked up from germline, CDR1 is SNHLY and CDR2 is FYNNEI. The CDR3 protein is CASIRGTYNEQFF. CDR3 in DNA: TGTGCCAGCATCAGGGGGACCTACAATGAGCAGTTCTTC.

The chain links TRBV6-6 to TRBJ1-1, with D possibly TRBD1 on 6 matching bases. V was pared by 0 bases and J by 2 bases, with 10 bases between. This CDR3 has 15 residues. CDR1 MNHNY and CDR2 SVGAGI come from the germline V gene (reference sequence). DNA of the CDR3: TGTGCCAGCAGTTACTCGGACAGACTAAACACTGAAGCTTTCTTT. This encodes CASSYSDRLNTEAFF.

The V call is TRBV7-8, the J call TRBJ2-2; 7 bases agree with TRBD1. The ends lost 4 bases at V and 1 base at J; junction bases unmatched: 9. This CDR3 has 17 amino acids. Per the germline V gene, CDR1 is SGHVS and CDR2 is FQNEAQ. The CDR3 spells CASSYDGDRWNTGELFF. CDR3 DNA sequence: TGTGCCAGCAGCTATGATGGGGACAGATGGAACACCGGGGAGCTGTTTTTT.

The chain links TRBV29-1 to TRBJ2-7; D is possibly TRBD2 (6 bases). The V gene lost 6 bases and the J gene lost 6 bases, with 15 bases spanning the gap. Germline CDR1 reads SQVTM; CDR2 reads ANQGSEA. This CDR3 has 12 amino acids. The CDR3 region has the DNA TGCAGCGTCTCGGAGGGAGGATTCGAGCAGTACTTC. Residues: CSVSEGGFEQYF.

The chain joins TRBV6-4 to TRBJ1-5; 7 nucleotides align to TRBD1. V dropped 5 bases and J dropped 3; count of bases not matched to a gene: 4. CDR3 length: 14 amino acids. The V gene's germline CDR1 is MRHNA and CDR2 SNTAGT. DNA for the CDR3: TGTGCCAGCAGTACTACAGGGGACAATCAGCCCCAGCATTTT. Encoded protein: CASSTTGDNQPQHF.

This chain uses TRBV28 with TRBJ1-2, with D tentatively TRBD1 (6 bases). There are 15 residues in the CDR3. CDR1 and CDR2 from the germline V gene are MDHEN and SYDVKM. V shed 6 bases and J shed 3 bases, with 17 bases lying between them. This CDR3 reads CASSHLGGLDYGYTF. The DNA of the CDR3 is TGTGCCAGCAGCCATCTCGGGGGGCTTGACTATGGCTACACCTTC.

As concerns this clone: Other DNA variants within this sample encode the same CDR3. This chain connects TRBV5-1 to TRBJ2-5; 9 nucleotides agree with TRBD1. V was pared by 4 bases and J by 2 bases, with 3 bases of the junction left unmatched. Germline CDR1 reads SGHRS; CDR2 reads YFSETQ. The CDR3 sequence is 14 residues long. CDR3 coding DNA: TGCGCCAGCAGCCCGGGACAGGGACAAGAGACCCAGTACTTC. Residues: CASSPGQGQETQYF.

V and J are TRBV11-2 and TRBJ2-7; 9 nucleotides align to TRBD2. With V trimmed by 3 bases and J by 3 bases, 9 bases remained unmatched. Germline CDR1 is SGHAT and CDR2 is FQNNGV. The CDR3 runs 16 residues. For the CDR3, the DNA is TGTGCCAGCAGCTTGTCCGTTAGCGGGAGCTTCTACGAGCAGTACTTC. Protein sequence: CASSLSVSGSFYEQYF.

The V and J genes are TRBV30 and TRBJ2-7; TRBD1 aligns across 9 bases. The CDR3 is made up of 14 amino acids. CDR1 and CDR2 (germline): GTSNPN, SVGIG (reference sequence). Trimming at V came to 3 bases and at J to 1 base, leaving 4 bases not matched to a gene. Written as DNA, the CDR3 is TGTGCCTGGAGCCAGACAGGGGGATCCTACGAGCAGTACTTC. Its protein product is CAWSQTGGSYEQYF.

The chain couples TRBV2 to TRBJ2-7; D perhaps matches TRBD2 (6 bases). Trimming removed 7 bases from V and 0 bases from J, with 13 bases in between. This CDR3 contains 14 residues. Germline CDR1 and CDR2: SNHLY and FYNNEI. In DNA, the CDR3 is TGTGCCAGCACGGACGGGAGAAGCTCCTACGAGCAGTACTTC. The encoded protein is CASTDGRSSYEQYF.

CDR3 in DNA: TGTGCCAGCTCGCCCACCTCGAGCCGCACCTACGAGCAGTACTTC. Its protein product is CASSPTSSRTYEQYF. The rearrangement uses TRBV18 and TRBJ2-7; D unresolved. The V gene lost 6 bases and the J gene lost 2 bases, with 17 bases spanning the gap. There are 15 residues in the CDR3. Germline values: CDR1 KGHSH, CDR2 LQKENI.

The J gene is TRBJ2-3, the V gene TRBV6-6; D unresolved. The CDR3 length is 15 residues. V dropped 8 bases and J dropped 0 bases, with 15 bases sitting between them. Per germline, CDR1 MNHNY and CDR2 SVGAGI (reference sequence). CDR3 amino acids: CASLLGPTSTDTQYF. The CDR3, as DNA: TGTGCCAGCTTGCTAGGTCCTACTAGCACAGATACGCAGTATTTT.

The gene calls are TRBV30 and TRBJ2-7; a possible D gene is TRBD2 (6 bases). This CDR3 is built from 13 residues. Germline V CDR1 and CDR2: GTSNPN, SVGIG (reference sequence). Deletions cut 3 bases from V and 0 bases from J, with 9 bases between. The CDR3 DNA reads TGTGCCTGGAGAGCCGGGAGCTCCTACGAGCAGTACTTC. Translated, it gives CAWRAGSSYEQYF.

J is TRBJ2-5 and V is TRBV5-6; D uncertain. The V gene lost 1 base and the J gene lost 2 bases, with 9 bases spanning the gap. CDR3 length: 14 amino acids. Germline V gene lookup returns CDR1 SGHDT and CDR2 YYEEEE. This CDR3 reads CASSLSQVQETQYF. The CDR3 DNA is TGTGCCAGCAGCTTGTCCCAGGTTCAAGAGACCCAGTACTTC.

The chain has TRBV27 and TRBJ2-7, with TRBD1 matching 9 bases. From germline, CDR1 is MNHEY and CDR2 SMNVEV (reference sequence). This CDR3 has 16 amino acids. V lost 6 bases to trimming and J lost 4 bases; unmatched junction nucleotides: 13. CDR3 coding DNA: TGTGCCAGCAGCCGTTTCGCTGACAGGGGGTCGTACGAGCAGTACTTC. Its translation is CASSRFADRGSYEQYF.

In DNA, the CDR3 is TGTGCCAGTAGTATAAGGTTGCAGGGGGAGACCCAGTACTTC. It yields the protein CASSIRLQGETQYF. The J gene is TRBJ2-5, the V gene TRBV19, with D possibly TRBD1 on 6 matching bases. Trimming stripped 2 bases from V and 5 bases from J, with 12 bases between. This CDR3 contains 14 residues. Germline V lookup: CDR1 LNHDA, CDR2 SQIVND (reference sequence).

This sequence joins TRBV28 and TRBJ2-3; a weak D match, TRBD2 (6 bases). The CDR3 totals 16 residues. Trimming removed 0 bases from V and 2 bases from J, with 12 bases in between. Germline-derived CDR1 and CDR2 are MDHEN and SYDVKM. The CDR3 is CASSLWVAASTDTQYF. DNA for the CDR3: TGTGCCAGCAGTTTATGGGTAGCGGCCTCCACAGATACGCAGTATTTT.

V is TRBV7-9 and J is TRBJ1-1; 7 bases map to TRBD1. CDR3 length equals 17 residues. Germline CDR1 reads SEHNR; CDR2 reads FQNEAQ (reference sequence). V lost 0 bases and J lost 1; bases outside the gene matches: 8. CDR3 sequence (DNA): TGTGCCAGCAGCTTAGCGGGACAGCCGGGGCCGAACACTGAAGCTTTCTTT. It specifies CASSLAGQPGPNTEAFF. The full variable domain, its missing parts supplied by reference TRBV7-9 and TRBJ1-1, is DTGVSQNPRHKITKRGQNVTFRCDPISEHNRLYWYRQTLGQGPEFLTYFQNEAQLEKSRLLSDRFSAERPKGSFSTLEIQRTEQGDSAMYLCASSLAGQPGPNTEAFFGQGTRLTVV.

The rearrangement joins TRBV9 to TRBJ2-3; 13 bases align to TRBD2. V gave up 3 bases and J gave up 6 bases; unmatched junction bases: 7. Germline CDR1 SGDLS, CDR2 YYNGEE. This CDR3 spans 16 amino acids. CDR3 DNA sequence: TGTGCCAGCAGCGCCGGGACTAGCGGGACCGGGGATACGCAGTATTTT. This translates into CASSAGTSGTGDTQYF.

The chain is built from TRBV5-5 and TRBJ1-5; tentative D call: TRBD1 (5 bases). This CDR3 contains 16 residues. Germline lookup yields CDR1 SGHKS and CDR2 YYEKEE (reference sequence). The ends were cut back, 2 bases at V and 2 bases at J, with 14 bases in the middle. The CDR3 sequence is CASSFIVDSRNQPQHF. The CDR3 DNA reads TGTGCCAGCAGCTTTATCGTCGACAGCCGCAATCAGCCCCAGCATTTT. The whole variable domain, remainder taken from reference TRBV5-5 and TRBJ1-5, is DAGVTQSPTHLIKTRGQQVTLRCSPISGHKSVSWYQQVLGQGPQFIFQYYEKEERGRGNFPDRFSARQFPNYSSELNVNALLLGDSALYLCASSFIVDSRNQPQHFGDGTRLSIL.

This chain connects TRBV4-1 to TRBJ2-3; TRBD1 is a possible D gene (5 bases). V lost 1 base and J lost 4, with 9 bases in between. The CDR3 loop spans 14 amino acids. Per germline, CDR1 MGHRA and CDR2 YSYEKL. CDR3 in DNA: TGCGCCAGCAGCCAAGTTCCACAGGCAGATACGCAGTATTTT. It codes for CASSQVPQADTQYF.

The chain uses TRBV5-1 and TRBJ2-2; 7 nucleotides line up with TRBD1. The V and J ends lost 5 bases and 1 base, in that order; junction bases with no gene match: 8. The CDR3 length is 16 residues. Germline assignment: CDR1 SGHRS and CDR2 YFSETQ. CDR3 coding DNA: TGCGCCAGCAGTCTGACAGACAGGGTGAACACCGGGGAGCTGTTTTTT. Its translation is CASSLTDRVNTGELFF.

The chain couples TRBV27 to TRBJ2-2; D ambiguous. Trimming took 2 bases from V and 1 from J, leaving 11 bases between them. Germline V gives CDR1 MNHEY, CDR2 SMNVEV (reference sequence). The CDR3 sequence is 16 residues long. CDR3 DNA: TGTGCCAGCAGTTTACATCGGGTAGGGAACACCGGGGAGCTGTTTTTT. Its translation: CASSLHRVGNTGELFF.

The gene calls are TRBV21-1 and TRBJ1-4. TRBV21-1 is a recognized pseudogene. The CDR3 extends over 16 amino acids. Here the CDR3 DNA reads TGTGCCAGCAGCAAAGCGTTAGGAGGGGAGGATGAAAAACTGTTTTTT. Its protein is CASSKALGGEDEKLFF.